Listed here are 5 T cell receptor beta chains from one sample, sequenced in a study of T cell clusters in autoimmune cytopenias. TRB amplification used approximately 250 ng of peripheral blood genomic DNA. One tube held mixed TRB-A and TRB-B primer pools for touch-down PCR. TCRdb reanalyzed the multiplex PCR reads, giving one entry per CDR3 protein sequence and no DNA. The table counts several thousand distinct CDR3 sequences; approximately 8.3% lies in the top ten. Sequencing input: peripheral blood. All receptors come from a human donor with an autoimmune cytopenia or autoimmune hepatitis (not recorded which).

The CDR3 here is CASSSGGRATLEQYF. The chain carries TRBV6-5 and TRBJ2-7; TCRdb picks TRBD2, but there is no DNA to check that call. This CDR3 has 15 residues. In germline, CDR1 is MNHEY, CDR2 SVGAGI.

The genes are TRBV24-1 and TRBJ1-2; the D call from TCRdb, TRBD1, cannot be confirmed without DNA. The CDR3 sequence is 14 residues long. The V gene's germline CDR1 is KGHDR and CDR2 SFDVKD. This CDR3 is CATSDPTGVYGYTF.

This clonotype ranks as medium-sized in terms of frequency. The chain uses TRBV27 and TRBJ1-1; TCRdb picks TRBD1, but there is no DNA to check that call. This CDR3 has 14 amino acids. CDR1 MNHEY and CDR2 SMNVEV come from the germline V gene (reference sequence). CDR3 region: CASSSPGAGTEAFF.

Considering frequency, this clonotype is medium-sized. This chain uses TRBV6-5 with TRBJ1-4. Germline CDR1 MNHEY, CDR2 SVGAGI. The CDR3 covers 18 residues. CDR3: CASSSSPNPGASNEKLFF.

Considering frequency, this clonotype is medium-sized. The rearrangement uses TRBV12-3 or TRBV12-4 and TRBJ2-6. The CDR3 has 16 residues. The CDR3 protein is CASSLALATGANVLTF.